This T cell receptor (beta chain) was observed in a study of cytomegalovirus exposure and HLA in healthy donors. Germline V lookup: CDR1 MRHNA, CDR2 SNTAGT. The CDR3 totals 11 residues. The V end lost 10 bases, the J end lost 5 bases, and 12 bases lay between the germline ends. PCR involved 60 Vbeta and 13 Jbeta primers. This table comes from immunoSEQ multiplex PCR, and its TCRdb copy is limited to in-frame clones, with some not included. Of around 89,000 clones detected, 81% appear once; the ten largest clones hold 0.95% to 1.5%. The chain carries TRBV6-4 and TRBJ2-7; D unresolved. Input material: PBMCs. This sequence originates from a girl aged 2 to 9 in good health and CMV-seropositive. CDR3 DNA: TGTGCCACCATGAGCCTCCACGAGCAGTACTTC. This gives the protein CATMSLHEQYF.